This T cell receptor beta chain derives from a study of blood T cell repertoires in COVID-19. On the study more broadly: T cells, B-cell-depleted T cells, or PBMCs provided the cDNA or gDNA that served as material.

Germline CDR1 reads GTSNPN; CDR2 reads SVGIG (reference sequence). The CDR3 has 13 residues. Trimming took 4 bases from V and 10 from J, leaving 14 bases between them. Original handling: Reference gene primers were amplified, and this amplification served to estimate nucleated cell counts. Sequenced by immunoSEQ multiplex PCR; TCRdb stores in-frame clones only, minus some. The V and J calls and clone size come from that table; D and trimming were worked out from the DNA. The sample yields around 83,000 clones, 75% to 90% seen once. The clonotype was recovered from a man between 65 and 79 years old with active or convalescent COVID-19. The V gene is TRBV30, the J gene TRBJ1-6; perhaps TRBD1 as D (6 bases). Material: peripheral blood. The CDR3 nucleotides read TGTGCCTGGACCCATTCAGGGGACTCACCCCTCCACTTT. Residues: CAWTHSGDSPLHF.